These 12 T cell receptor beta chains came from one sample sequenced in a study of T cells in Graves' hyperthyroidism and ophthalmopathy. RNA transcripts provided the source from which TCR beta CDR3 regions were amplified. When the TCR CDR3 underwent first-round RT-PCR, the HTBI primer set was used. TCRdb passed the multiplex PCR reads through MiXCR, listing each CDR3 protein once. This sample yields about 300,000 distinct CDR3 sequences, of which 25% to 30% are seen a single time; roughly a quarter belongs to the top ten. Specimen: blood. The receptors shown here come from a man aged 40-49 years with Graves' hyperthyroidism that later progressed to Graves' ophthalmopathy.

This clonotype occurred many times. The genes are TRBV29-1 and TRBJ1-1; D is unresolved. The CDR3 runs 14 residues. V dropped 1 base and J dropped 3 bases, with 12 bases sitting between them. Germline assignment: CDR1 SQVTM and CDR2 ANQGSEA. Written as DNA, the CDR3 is TGCAGCGTTGAAGTTCCGGCTGGGGACACTGAAGCTTTCTTT. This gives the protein CSVEVPAGDTEAFF.

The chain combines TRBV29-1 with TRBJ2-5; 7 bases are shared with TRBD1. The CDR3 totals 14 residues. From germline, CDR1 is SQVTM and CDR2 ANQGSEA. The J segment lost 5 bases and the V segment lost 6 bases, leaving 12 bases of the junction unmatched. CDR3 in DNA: TGCAGCGTCGTAGCGACAGGGTCCGGGGAGACCCAGTACTTC. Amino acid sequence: CSVVATGSGETQYF.

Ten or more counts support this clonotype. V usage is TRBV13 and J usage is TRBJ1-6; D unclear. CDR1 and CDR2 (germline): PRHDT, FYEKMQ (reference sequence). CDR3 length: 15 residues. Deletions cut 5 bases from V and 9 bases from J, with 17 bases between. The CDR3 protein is CASSGKRVVRSPLHF. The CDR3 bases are TGTGCCAGCAGCGGAAAGAGGGTGGTTCGTTCACCCCTCCACTTT.

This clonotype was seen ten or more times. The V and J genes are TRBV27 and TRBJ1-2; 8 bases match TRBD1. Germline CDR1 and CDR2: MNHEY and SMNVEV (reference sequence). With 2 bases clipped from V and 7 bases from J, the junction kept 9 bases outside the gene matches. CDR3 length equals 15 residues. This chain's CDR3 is CASSLVAQGAGGYTF. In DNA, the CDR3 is TGTGCCAGCAGTTTAGTCGCGCAGGGGGCGGGTGGCTACACCTTC.

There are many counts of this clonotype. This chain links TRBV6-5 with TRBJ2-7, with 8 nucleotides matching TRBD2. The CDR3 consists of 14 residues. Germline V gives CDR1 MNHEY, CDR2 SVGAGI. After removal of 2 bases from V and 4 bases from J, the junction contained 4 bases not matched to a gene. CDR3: CASSYRGGRYEQYF. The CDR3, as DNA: TGTGCCAGCAGTTACCGGGGGGGTAGGTACGAGCAGTACTTC.

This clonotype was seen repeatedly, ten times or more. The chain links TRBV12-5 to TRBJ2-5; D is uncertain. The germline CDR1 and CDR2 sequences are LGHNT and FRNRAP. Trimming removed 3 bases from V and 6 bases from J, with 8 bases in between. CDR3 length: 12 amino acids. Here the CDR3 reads CASGLDYQTQYF. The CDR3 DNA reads TGTGCTAGTGGTTTAGATTACCAGACCCAGTACTTC. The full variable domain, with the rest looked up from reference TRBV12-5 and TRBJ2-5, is DARVTQTPRHKVTEMGQEVTMRCQPILGHNTVFWYRQTMMQGLELLAYFRNRAPLDDSGMPKDRFSAEMPDATLATLKIQPSEPRDSAVYFCASGLDYQTQYFGPGTRLLVL.

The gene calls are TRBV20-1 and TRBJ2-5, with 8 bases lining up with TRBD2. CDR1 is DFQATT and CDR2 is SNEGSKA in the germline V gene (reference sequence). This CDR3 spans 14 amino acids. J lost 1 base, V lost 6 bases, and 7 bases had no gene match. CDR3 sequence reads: CSADSGGAQETQYF. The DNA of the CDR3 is TGCAGTGCGGACTCCGGGGGGGCCCAAGAGACCCAGTACTTC.

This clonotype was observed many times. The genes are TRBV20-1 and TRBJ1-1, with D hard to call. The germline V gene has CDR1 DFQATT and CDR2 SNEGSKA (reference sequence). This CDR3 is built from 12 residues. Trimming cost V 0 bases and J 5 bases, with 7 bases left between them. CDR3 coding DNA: TGCAGTGCTAGAGATGGGCGAACTGAAGCTTTCTTT. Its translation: CSARDGRTEAFF.

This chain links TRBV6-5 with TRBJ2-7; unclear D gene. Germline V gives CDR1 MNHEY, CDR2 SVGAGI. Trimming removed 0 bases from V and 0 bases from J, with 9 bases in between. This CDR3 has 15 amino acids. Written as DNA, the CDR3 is TGTGCCAGCAGTTACTCGGCTAAGAGCTCCTACGAGCAGTACTTC. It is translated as CASSYSAKSSYEQYF.

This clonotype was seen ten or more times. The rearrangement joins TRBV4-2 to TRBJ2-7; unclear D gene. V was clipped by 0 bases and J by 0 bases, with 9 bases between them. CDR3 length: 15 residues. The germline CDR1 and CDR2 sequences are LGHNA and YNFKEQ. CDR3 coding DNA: TGTGCCAGCAGCCAAGAGCAGATGGGCTCCTACGAGCAGTACTTC. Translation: CASSQEQMGSYEQYF.

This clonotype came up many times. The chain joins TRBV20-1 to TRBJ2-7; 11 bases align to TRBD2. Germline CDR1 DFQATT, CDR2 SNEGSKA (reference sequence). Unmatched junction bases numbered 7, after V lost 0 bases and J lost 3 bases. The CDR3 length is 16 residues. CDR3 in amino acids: CSARDRGTSGLYEQYF. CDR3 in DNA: TGCAGTGCTAGAGACCGCGGGACTAGCGGTCTCTACGAGCAGTACTTC.

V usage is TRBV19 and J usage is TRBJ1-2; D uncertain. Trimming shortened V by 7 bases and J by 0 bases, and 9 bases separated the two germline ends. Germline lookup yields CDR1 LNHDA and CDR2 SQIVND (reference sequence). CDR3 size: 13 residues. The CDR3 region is CASNHDTNYGYTF. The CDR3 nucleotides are TGTGCCAGTAACCACGATACTAACTATGGCTACACCTTC.